This T cell receptor beta chain was identified during a study of blood T cell repertoires in COVID-19. Study-wide context: Italy, Spain and the United States were the sources of the convalescent and acute COVID-19 samples. Nucleic acid was either cDNA or gDNA, and it came from T cells, B-cell-depleted T cells, or PBMCs.

Per the original methods: Reference gene primer amplification gave nucleated cell count estimates. Profiling relied on immunoSEQ multiplex PCR, and the TCRdb table lists in-frame clones only, not all of them. For V, J and clone size, that table is used; D and trimming come from the DNA. The table records around 220,000 clones, around 87% of them present only once. This clone appeared a single time. Germline trimming cut 6 bases from V and 7 bases from J; bases unmatched to any gene: 3. Per germline, CDR1 MNHEY and CDR2 SVGAGI. The length of the CDR3 is 12 residues. Sequenced material: peripheral blood. This TCR derives from a woman aged 45 to 65 with COVID-19, enrolled during active disease. V usage is TRBV6-5 and J usage is TRBJ1-5; 7 bases match TRBD1. The CDR3, as DNA: TGTGCCAGCAGCGCAGGGGGGCAGCCCCAGCATTTT. It is translated as CASSAGGQPQHF.